The rows below give T cell receptor beta chains drawn from one sample of a study of shared clonotypes between healthy human individuals. Produced via immunoSEQ multiplex PCR; TCRdb's table is partial and in-frame only. The sample shows around 240,000 clones, over 50% of them seen only once. The sequenced sample consisted of memory CD4+ T cells sorted from blood. All receptors come from a man under 40 in good health. Both conserved end residues are part of each CDR3. A D gene is named only where the DNA matches it firmly. Clone size is given for some rows only: seen once, a few or many times, or a class if the clone is expanded.

J | V | size | D | CDR3 | DNA
TRBJ2-2 | TRBV6-5 | - | - | CASSYPVTGELFF | TGTGCCAGCAGCTACCCTGTCACCGGGGAGCTGTTTTTT
TRBJ2-7 | TRBV11-3 | once | TRBD1 | CASSQGQDNYEQYF | TGTGCCAGCAGCCAAGGACAGGATAACTACGAGCAGTACTTC
TRBJ1-5 | TRBV10-1 | few | TRBD1 | CANTFGTASNQPQHF | TGCGCCAACACTTTCGGGACAGCTTCCAATCAGCCCCAGCATTTT
TRBJ1-4 | TRBV7-9 | - | - | CASSPGGEKLFF | TGTGCCAGCAGCCCCGGGGGTGAAAAACTGTTTTTT
TRBJ1-2 | TRBV30 | - | - | CAWSWQQGWGGYTF | TGTGCCTGGAGTTGGCAGCAGGGATGGGGTGGCTACACCTTC
TRBJ2-1 | TRBV28 | many | TRBD2 | CASSPLTSGSRSYNEQFF | TGTGCCAGCAGTCCCCTGACTAGCGGGAGTCGGTCCTACAATGAGCAGTTCTTC
TRBJ2-4 | TRBV5-6 | - | TRBD1 | CASTQDRANIQYF | TGTGCCAGCACCCAAGACAGGGCAAACATTCAGTACTTC
TRBJ2-3 | TRBV6-1 | - | - | CASRSGGSTDTQYF | TGTGCCAGCAGGAGCGGCGGTAGCACAGATACGCAGTATTTT
TRBJ1-5 | TRBV7-2 | few | - | CASSFKTTNQPQHF | TGTGCCAGCAGCTTTAAGACTACCAATCAGCCCCAGCATTTT
TRBJ2-1 | TRBV5-6 | - | TRBD2 | CASTTFRAAGDNEQFF | TGTGCCAGCACCACTTTTCGGGCAGCGGGAGACAATGAGCAGTTCTTC
TRBJ2-1 | TRBV5-1 | - | TRBD1 | CASSIGTAVNEQFF | TGCGCCAGCAGCATCGGGACAGCAGTCAATGAGCAGTTCTTC
TRBJ1-2 | TRBV14 | few | - | CASSQGLRRDKQNYGYTF | TGTGCCAGCAGCCAAGGACTTCGTCGGGACAAGCAAAACTATGGCTACACCTTC
TRBJ2-1 | TRBV15 | - | - | CATSRDGGQGQFF | TGTGCCACCAGCAGAGATGGGGGGCAGGGGCAGTTCTTC
TRBJ1-1 | TRBV6-1 | - | - | CASKAELRHTEAFF | TGTGCCAGCAAAGCCGAACTTCGACACACTGAAGCTTTCTTT
TRBJ2-7 | TRBV14 | - | - | CASSQDRARGTYEQYF | TGTGCCAGCAGCCAGGACCGGGCTAGAGGGACCTACGAGCAGTACTTC
TRBJ1-2 | TRBV28 | once | TRBD1 | CASKIPGTGNLHTF | TGTGCCAGCAAAATCCCCGGGACAGGGAATCTCCACACCTTC
TRBJ2-7 | TRBV5-1 | - | TRBD2 | CASSVDRAGGYEQYF | TGCGCCAGCAGCGTGGATCGAGCGGGAGGCTACGAGCAGTACTTC
TRBJ2-5 | TRBV7-9 | - | TRBD1 | CASSDRAFQETQYF | TGTGCCAGCAGCGACAGGGCATTCCAAGAGACCCAGTACTTC
TRBJ2-7 | TRBV6-6 | - | - | CASSRPGSYEQYF | TGTGCCAGCAGCCGTCCGGGGTCCTACGAGCAGTACTTC
TRBJ2-7 | TRBV29-1 | few | - | CSVGPRFDEQYF | TGCAGCGTCGGCCCGCGGTTCGACGAGCAGTACTTC
TRBJ1-2 | TRBV28 | - | TRBD1 | CASSLSLFRQGYGYTF | TGTGCCAGCAGTTTATCTTTATTTAGACAGGGGTATGGCTACACCTTC
TRBJ2-5 | TRBV5-1 | - | - | CASSTQVGSGQETQYF | TGCGCCAGCAGCACCCAGGTTGGATCGGGCCAAGAGACCCAGTACTTC
TRBJ2-1 | TRBV2 | - | TRBD2 | CASSEALAGNEQFF | TGTGCCAGCAGTGAAGCGCTAGCGGGAAATGAGCAGTTCTTC
TRBJ2-7 | TRBV29-1 | few | - | CSVMTMPYEQYF | TGCAGCGTAATGACGATGCCCTACGAGCAGTACTTC
TRBJ2-5 | TRBV18 | - | TRBD1 | CASSPQTGSGETQYF | TGTGCCAGCTCACCCCAGACAGGGTCGGGAGAGACCCAGTACTTC
TRBJ2-7 | TRBV7-2 | - | - | CASSLRTTNYEQYF | TGTGCCAGCAGCTTGAGGACCACCAACTACGAGCAGTACTTC
TRBJ2-1 | TRBV5-4 | - | TRBD1 | CASSLDGTGSGYLGQFF | TGTGCCAGCAGCTTGGACGGGACAGGGTCAGGGTATCTCGGGCAGTTCTTC
TRBJ1-1 | TRBV13 | - | - | CASTHPGTEEAFF | TGTGCCAGCACCCATCCCGGGACCGAGGAAGCTTTCTTT
TRBJ2-2 | TRBV30 | - | TRBD1 | CACNRGSRELFF | TGTGCCTGCAACAGGGGTAGTCGGGAGCTGTTTTTT
TRBJ2-1 | TRBV11-1 | - | - | CASSLEGQANEQFF | TGTGCCAGCAGCTTAGAAGGCCAGGCAAATGAGCAGTTCTTC
TRBJ2-7 | TRBV18 | - | - | CASSGIFPGTYEQYF | TGTGCCAGCTCTGGTATTTTCCCAGGCACCTACGAGCAGTACTTC
TRBJ2-7 | TRBV2 | few | TRBD1 | CASSGDRVDEQYF | TGTGCCAGCAGTGGGGACAGGGTTGACGAGCAGTACTTC
TRBJ1-5 | TRBV29-1 | - | - | CSVEVGGDQPQHF | TGCAGCGTTGAAGTCGGGGGGGACCAGCCCCAGCATTTT
TRBJ1-3 | TRBV28 | - | - | CASSFRRNTIYF | TGTGCCAGCAGTTTTAGGAGAAACACCATATATTTT
TRBJ2-7 | TRBV5-1 | - | - | CASSFDSTYEQYF | TGCGCCAGCAGCTTTGATTCGACCTACGAGCAGTACTTC
TRBJ2-5 | TRBV11-2 | few | - | CASSLALGDRSQYF | TGTGCCAGCAGCTTAGCTCTCGGGGATAGGTCCCAGTACTTC
TRBJ2-1 | TRBV5-1 | - | TRBD2 | CASSLVGTSGRDEQFF | TGCGCCAGCAGCTTGGTGGGGACTAGCGGGAGGGATGAGCAGTTCTTC
TRBJ1-5 | TRBV19 | - | - | CASSIYGSFRNSNQPQHF | TGTGCCAGTAGTATTTATGGCAGTTTCCGCAATAGCAATCAGCCCCAGCATTTT
TRBJ2-1 | TRBV20-1 | once | - | CSARAPGVQFF | TGCAGTGCTAGAGCCCCGGGAGTTCAGTTCTTC
TRBJ2-3 | TRBV5-1 | once | - | CASSLSPGARTDTQYF | TGCGCCAGCAGCTTGTCCCCGGGGGCCCGCACAGATACGCAGTATTTT
TRBJ2-6 | TRBV7-9 | - | TRBD1 | CASSILPGQGSGANVLTF | TGTGCCAGCAGCATACTACCGGGACAGGGCTCTGGGGCCAACGTCCTGACTTTC
TRBJ2-7 | TRBV7-2 | few | - | CASSLGGSTYEQYF | TGTGCCAGCAGCTTAGGGGGGTCCACATACGAGCAGTACTTC
TRBJ2-2 | TRBV9 | - | - | CASSVVGTGELFF | TGTGCCAGCAGCGTAGTTGGAACCGGGGAGCTGTTTTTT
TRBJ2-3 | TRBV7-6 | - | - | CASSLAGGDTQYF | TGTGCCAGCAGCTTGGCAGGGGGGGATACGCAGTATTTT
TRBJ2-5 | TRBV28 | - | TRBD2 | CASRPPSGRYIGTQYF | TGTGCCAGCAGACCCCCTAGCGGGAGGTATATTGGGACCCAGTACTTC
TRBJ2-3 | TRBV6-1 | - | TRBD1 | CASSERGDRETDTQYF | TGTGCCAGCAGTGAACGGGGGGACAGGGAAACAGATACGCAGTATTTT
TRBJ1-2 | TRBV5-1 | - | - | CASSLASGLGGYTF | TGCGCCAGCAGCTTGGCCTCGGGATTGGGTGGCTACACCTTC
TRBJ2-7 | TRBV2 | - | TRBD1 | CASTGGLIYEQYF | TGTGCCAGCACAGGGGGCTTGATCTACGAGCAGTACTTC
TRBJ2-2 | TRBV4-2 | few | TRBD2 | CASSQVLAEGTGELFF | TGTGCCAGCAGCCAGGTACTAGCGGAGGGGACCGGGGAGCTGTTTTTT
TRBJ2-1 | TRBV19 | - | - | CASSIAHGGVPNEQFF | TGTGCCAGTAGTATAGCCCACGGCGGGGTACCCAATGAGCAGTTCTTC
TRBJ2-5 | TRBV2 | - | TRBD1 | CASSDNRGRWETQYF | TGTGCCAGCAGTGATAACAGGGGGCGGTGGGAGACCCAGTACTTC
TRBJ2-7 | TRBV5-4 | few | TRBD2 | CASSPRTSGYEQYF | TGTGCCAGCAGCCCTCGAACTAGCGGGTACGAGCAGTACTTC
TRBJ2-5 | TRBV18 | - | TRBD2 | CASSPRGSGSTQETQYF | TGTGCCAGCTCACCACGAGGAAGCGGGAGTACCCAAGAGACCCAGTACTTC
TRBJ2-1 | TRBV4-3 | - | - | CASSQGPYGQAAGNEQFF | TGCGCCAGCAGCCAAGGACCCTATGGCCAAGCCGCGGGCAATGAGCAGTTCTTC
TRBJ2-7 | TRBV6-5 | - | - | CASSFGAYEQYF | TGTGCCAGCAGTTTCGGGGCCTACGAGCAGTACTTC